This T cell receptor (beta chain) was captured by sequencing in a study of shared clonotypes between healthy human individuals. The CDR3 has 14 amino acids. Trimming stripped 3 bases from V and 2 bases from J, with 9 bases between. Germline V gene lookup returns CDR1 SGHNT and CDR2 YYREEE (reference sequence). Sorted subsets were amplified in replicate PCRs using around 0.2 ug DNA, some 31,000 T cell genomes. Assay used: immunoSEQ multiplex PCR; TCRdb lists only in-frame clones, some missing. The table shows approximately 2.5 million clones, with roughly 93% occurring only once. Study conclusions and caveats: In the sorted subsets, rarefaction showed sequencing was incomplete despite large depth. Naive subsets typically showed greater estimated richness than memory subsets.

Every donor was a Caucasian adult from Nashville, Tennessee. On this clone: Its target is unknown.

Sequenced sample: naive CD4+ T cells from PBMCs. Subset in this sample: CD45RA+ positively selected. This TCR came from a man aged 18-30 years in good health. Some clones in this sample may be carry-over from other donors' samples. This chain joins TRBV5-4 and TRBJ1-3, with D perhaps matching TRBD1 (5 bases). CDR3 in amino acids: CASSYQGTGNTIYF. For the CDR3, the DNA is TGTGCCAGCAGCTACCAGGGTACTGGAAACACCATATATTTT.